These 16 T cell receptor beta chains were all obtained from the same sample, sequenced in a study of blood T cells in healthy people across ages. Primed by a sample-barcoded 5' primer and a J-beta primer mix, a second PCR proceeded for roughly 7 to 11 cycles. One entry per CDR3 protein, called by TCRdb with MiXCR from the 5' RACE reads. This sample has roughly 570,000 distinct CDR3 sequences, with 27% found just once. Sequenced material: blood. These receptors were collected from a woman aged 70-85 years in good health.

The rearrangement links TRBV10-3 to TRBJ1-5; the D gene is possibly TRBD1 (6 bases). Germline CDR1 reads ENHRY; CDR2 reads SYGVKD. The CDR3 length is 14 residues. V lost 6 bases and J lost 3, with 12 bases in between. The CDR3 nucleotides are TGTGCCATCAGACCTACAGGGTCCAATCAGCCCCAGCATTTT. This translates into CAIRPTGSNQPQHF.

This CDR3 is CSARPARSGNTIYF. Written as DNA, the CDR3 is TGCAGTGCTAGACCCGCTAGGTCCGGAAACACCATATATTTT. The chain carries TRBV20-1 and TRBJ1-3; D not certain. Germline CDR1 is DFQATT and CDR2 is SNEGSKA (reference sequence). There are 14 residues in the CDR3. The ends were cut back, 2 bases at V and 4 bases at J, with 12 bases in the middle.

The gene calls are TRBV5-6 and TRBJ1-2; 8 bases agree with TRBD1. CDR1 and CDR2 from the germline V gene are SGHDT and YYEEEE. With 4 bases clipped from V and 2 bases from J, the junction kept 7 bases outside the gene matches. The CDR3 is 15 residues long. The CDR3 region has the DNA TGTGCCAGCAGCCGGGATAGGACAGGGAACTATGGCTACACCTTC. Its translation is CASSRDRTGNYGYTF.

V gene TRBV6-6 combines with J gene TRBJ1-5; D is uncertain. Trimming removed 4 bases from V and 0 bases from J, with 10 bases in between. Germline V gives CDR1 MNHNY, CDR2 SVGAGI (reference sequence). The CDR3 extends over 15 amino acids. The CDR3 protein is CASSFSRVSNQPQHF. CDR3 DNA sequence: TGTGCCAGCAGTTTCTCTCGGGTTAGCAATCAGCCCCAGCATTTT.

This clonotype was recorded at least ten times. This chain connects TRBV20-1 to TRBJ2-6, with 10 positions matching TRBD1. Unmatched junction bases numbered 7, after V lost 5 bases and J lost 3 bases. CDR3 size: 16 residues. Germline loops: CDR1 DFQATT, CDR2 SNEGSKA (reference sequence). The CDR3: CSAGSGTGVGANVLTF. The CDR3 DNA is TGCAGTGCTGGTTCCGGGACAGGGGTTGGGGCCAACGTCCTGACTTTC.

This chain links TRBV7-2 with TRBJ2-7; D not resolved. Trimming removed 1 base at V and 5 bases at J, with 15 bases between. The CDR3 runs to 15 residues. CDR1 SGHTA and CDR2 FQGNSA come from the germline V gene. CDR3 sequence (DNA): TGTGCCAGCAGCTTAGAGCCTTTCAAACCCCACGAGCAGTACTTC. This codes for CASSLEPFKPHEQYF.

J is TRBJ1-2 and V is TRBV4-1, with D unresolved. Deletions cut 2 bases from V and 8 bases from J, with 9 bases between. The CDR3 consists of 12 residues. Looked up from germline, CDR1 is MGHRA and CDR2 is YSYEKL. DNA of the CDR3: TGCGCCAGCAGCCAATCAAGGAGAGGCTACACCTTC. Encoded protein: CASSQSRRGYTF.

This chain connects TRBV19 to TRBJ2-1, with a weak D call TRBD1 (5 bases). Per germline, CDR1 LNHDA and CDR2 SQIVND (reference sequence). V was pared by 4 bases and J by 4 bases, with 11 bases between. The length of the CDR3 is 14 residues. The CDR3 sequence: CASSTLDTYNEQFF. The CDR3 DNA follows: TGTGCCAGTAGTACCCTGGACACTTACAATGAGCAGTTCTTC.

The rearrangement links TRBV6-2 or TRBV6-3 to TRBJ1-5; tentative D call: TRBD1 (6 bases). V lost 2 bases and J 9 bases, leaving 11 bases between the germline ends. Germline V CDR1 and CDR2: MNHEY, SVGEGT. There are 13 residues in the CDR3. The CDR3 sequence is CASSYRGGLPQHF. CDR3 sequence (DNA): TGTGCCAGCAGTTACCGCGGGGGGCTGCCCCAGCATTTT.

This clonotype turned up a few times. The V and J genes are TRBV3-1 and TRBJ2-7; possibly TRBD1 for D (5 bases). Trimming took off 6 bases at V and 6 bases at J, with 9 bases between the two ends. The CDR3 is 11 residues long. Per germline, CDR1 LGHDT and CDR2 YNNKEL (reference sequence). The CDR3 DNA reads as TGTGCCAGCAGTCCAGGGTTCGAGCAGTACTTC. As protein: CASSPGFEQYF.

The DNA of the CDR3 is TGTGCCAGCAGCCAAGGACTAGCGTTGTCCCGCGGCACCGGGGAGCTGTTTTTT. Encoded protein: CASSQGLALSRGTGELFF. V is TRBV4-2 and J is TRBJ2-2; 8 positions agree with TRBD2. Germline CDR1 reads LGHNA; CDR2 reads YNFKEQ. This CDR3 contains 18 residues. V lost 1 base, J lost 4 bases, and 11 bases stayed unmatched.

This clonotype was detected a few times. The chain recombines TRBV6-1 with TRBJ1-4; the match to TRBD1 covers 7 bases. Germline assignment: CDR1 MNHNS and CDR2 SASEGT. This CDR3 has 16 amino acids. V gave up 3 bases and J gave up 8 bases; unmatched junction bases: 12. The CDR3 bases are TGTGCCAGCAGTGAGGGGACAGTCGTCGAGGGGGAAAAACTGTTTTTT. Protein product: CASSEGTVVEGEKLFF.

The CDR3 loop is CASSQALSWRGGQYF. CDR3 coding DNA: TGTGCCAGCAGCCAAGCCCTTTCATGGAGGGGCGGGCAGTACTTC. This chain connects TRBV14 to TRBJ2-7; TRBD2 is a possible D gene (6 bases). This CDR3 has 15 amino acids. V lost 1 base to trimming and J lost 9 bases, with 19 bases between them. Germline loops: CDR1 SGHDN, CDR2 FVKESK.

V is TRBV7-3 and J is TRBJ2-3; D gene uncertain. The CDR3 runs 14 residues. Trimming took off 5 bases at V and 0 bases at J, with 9 bases between the two ends. From germline, CDR1 is SGHTA and CDR2 FQGTGA. CDR3 in DNA: TGTGCCAGCAGCCCTGAACCAAGCACAGATACGCAGTATTTT. Its protein is CASSPEPSTDTQYF.

A few counts support this clonotype. This chain joins TRBV5-5 and TRBJ2-3; D perhaps matches TRBD2 (6 bases). This CDR3 contains 16 residues. Germline CDR1 and CDR2: SGHKS and YYEKEE (reference sequence). Trimming shortened V by 4 bases and J by 2 bases, and 17 bases separated the two germline ends. The CDR3 nucleotides read TGTGCCAGCAGCCTCAGAGGTACGGGACTCACAGATACGCAGTATTTT. Protein product: CASSLRGTGLTDTQYF.

Only a few counts were recorded for this clonotype. The chain is built from TRBV20-1 and TRBJ2-1, with TRBD2 matching over 14 bases. The CDR3 spans 16 residues. Germline CDR1 DFQATT, CDR2 SNEGSKA (reference sequence). J lost 0 bases, V lost 5 bases, and 3 bases had no gene match. CDR3 nucleotides: TGCAGTGCTCAGGGACTAGCGGGGGACTCCTACAATGAGCAGTTCTTC. This encodes CSAQGLAGDSYNEQFF.